The rows below give T cell receptor beta chains drawn from one sample of a study. TCRdb re-called the RT-PCR reads through MiXCR, storing one row per CDR3 protein. The sample lists 650,000 to 800,000 distinct CDR3 sequences, approximately 14% occurring once. The specimen sequenced was memory CD4+ T cells from blood. Receptors were obtained from a female donor in good health, serving as a healthy control. Both conserved end residues are part of each CDR3. A D gene is named only where the DNA matches it firmly. Size is stated for part of the rows, as once, few or many counts, or as a class when the clone is expanded.

CDR3 DNA	CDR3 protein	V gene	J gene	D gene	clone size
TGTGCCACCAGCAGAGAAACAGGGGTGTGGGATGAGCAGTTCTTC	CATSRETGVWDEQFF	TRBV15	TRBJ2-1	TRBD1	-
TGTGCCAGCAGTCCGACCGGGACAGGGTATGACGTAGCGCAGTATTTT	CASSPTGTGYDVAQYF	TRBV27	TRBJ2-3	TRBD1	many
TGTGCCAGCAGCTTACGTCTAGCGACGGCAGATACGCAGTATTTT	CASSLRLATADTQYF	TRBV7-9	TRBJ2-3	-	many
TGTGCCAGCACGCCTACAAGGAGCTCGGGCTACACCTTC	CASTPTRSSGYTF	TRBV28	TRBJ1-2	-	few
TGTGCCAGCAGTTGGACCAACTATGGCTACACCTTC	CASSWTNYGYTF	TRBV6-2/TRBV6-3	TRBJ1-2	-	few
TGTGCCAGCAGCTTCTCGGTAGAGGAAAAACTGTTTTTT	CASSFSVEEKLFF	TRBV7-9	TRBJ1-4	-	once
TGCGCCAGCAGCCCGGACATCCCGCGTCAGGGCGAAGGGGGCTACACCTTC	CASSPDIPRQGEGGYTF	TRBV4-1	TRBJ1-2	-	-
TGCAGCGTCGGATGGACACCGTCATCCTACGAGCAGTACTTC	CSVGWTPSSYEQYF	TRBV29-1	TRBJ2-7	-	-
TGTGCCAGCAGCTTAGGAGGGTTCTCCACTAACGAGCAGTACTTC	CASSLGGFSTNEQYF	TRBV11-1	TRBJ2-7	-	many
TGCAGTGCTAGCCCCATGGGAAACTATGGCTACACCTTC	CSASPMGNYGYTF	TRBV20-1	TRBJ1-2	-	-
TGTGCCAGCAGCTCCCAGGGATTTGAAGCTTTCTTT	CASSSQGFEAFF	TRBV11-1	TRBJ1-1	-	-
TGTGCCAGCAGTACCACAGGGAAGCGGGACACCATATATTTT	CASSTTGKRDTIYF	TRBV6-5	TRBJ1-3	-	many